Described below is a single T cell receptor beta chain sequence and its context. Its antigen is currently not known. No base quality values were provided; no much bigger clone lies one nucleotide off. This record belongs to a study of Ad26.COV2.S vaccination and SARS-CoV-2 variants (dated by TCRdb to the early 2020s). Describing the broader study: Donors in the vaccine arm were drawn from COV1001, a multicentre, randomized, double-blind, placebo-controlled phase I-IIa trial testing Ad26.COV2.S in healthy adults. Dosing of Ad26.COV2.S was intramuscular, at either 5x10^10 or 1x10^11 viral particles, delivered as one shot or as two shots spaced 56 days apart. The specificity and breadth of SARS-CoV-2-reactive T cell receptors after Ad26.COV2.S vaccination were assessed by TCRbeta repertoire sequencing. The TCR-sequenced set comprised approximately 32 samples: some 19 Ad26.COV2.S vaccine recipients, 5 placebo recipients and 8 SARS-CoV-2 convalescent individuals. Trial participants were randomized into five groups of five, in which low-dose or high-dose Ad26.COV2.S was given once or twice, or placebo was given on both occasions. Throughout the experiments and outcome assessment, investigators stayed blinded to trial group allocation. Broader findings and caveats from the paper: Non-spike TCR breadth was comparable between vaccine and placebo recipients, consistent with the vaccine containing only spike. The study was not powered to compare responses between vaccine doses or regimens. Compared with placebo recipients, Ad26.COV2.S recipients showed higher spike-specific TCR breadth (P = 0.0014). After vaccination, substantial breadth of spike-specific CD8+ and CD4+ T cell responses was reported. The authors noted that total T cell responses may have been underestimated by the TCR breadth and depth analyses.

The treatment or condition label, read with the paper, signifies: over 15 received Ad26.COV2.S at low or high dose, single or two shots; 5 received placebo; per-sample allocation not given. For vaccine and placebo recipients, the sequenced repertoires came from samples collected on day 63 after the first injection. Cohort 1b enrolled 20 to 30 adults aged 18-55 years at a single site in Boston, USA, between 29 July and 7 August 2020. Ad26.COV2.S was a replication-incompetent adenovirus type 26 vector expressing a prefusion-stabilized SARS-CoV-2 spike protein from the original Wuhan strain. The immunoSEQ Assay was the method used to sequence TCRbeta CDR3 regions. After extraction, genomic DNA underwent amplification by bias-controlled multiplex PCR, followed by high-throughput sequencing. Concerning the study's data processing: To quantify the absolute abundance of every unique TCRbeta CDR3 region, sequences were collapsed and filtered. T cell fraction was estimated by normalizing TCRbeta template counts to usable DNA, with usable DNA measured through amplification of reference genes found in all nucleated cells. Repertoire TCRs were annotated as SARS-CoV-2-specific when V gene, CDR3 amino acid sequence and J gene were exactly matched to a known reactive TCR set. The reference SARS-CoV-2 TCR set came from MIRA and was filtered for enrichment in COVID-19-positive ImmuneCODE repertoires, removing public or cross-reactive TCRs. Using the MIRA antigens, annotated TCRs were further analysed by specific ORF or by position within an ORF. Depth was the summed frequency of annotated unique rearrangements, while breadth was defined as annotated unique rearrangements over total unique productive rearrangements. Two-sided Wilcoxon rank-sum tests were used to compare TCR breadth between groups. As stored in TCRdb, this immuneACCESS dataset retains in-frame rearrangements with V and J assigned. A fraction of the clones does not appear; measured against another copy, unresolved V genes explain less than half of the discrepancy, and the remainder lacks a known reason. The V and J calls and clone size are taken from that table; D and trimming were inferred from the DNA. The sample data list 300,000 to 350,000 clones, and 85% to 90% of these were observed just once. Approximately 5% of the sample is in the top ten clones.

The CDR3 sequence holds 16 residues, the cysteine and phenylalanine included. This entry keeps only the CDR3 DNA: 48 bases, framed from base 1. CDR1 and CDR2 (MGHDK, SYGVNS) derive from the germline V gene. Compared with germline, V lacks 7 bases and J lacks 0 bases; bases without a gene match: 9. This receptor chain uses TRBV25-1 and TRBJ1-5, with TRBD1 matching 7 junction bases. This receptor was taken from a person aged 18-65 years who received the Ad26.COV2.S COVID-19 vaccine or a placebo. The sample consisted of peripheral blood, taken in a trial of Ad26.COV2.S vaccine versus placebo. The CDR3 reads CASTGQEDGSNQPQHF. The bases read TGTGCCAGCACCGGACAGGAGGACGGTAGCAATCAGCCCCAGCATTTT.